A selection of T cell receptor beta chains follows, all from one sample in a study of blood T cell repertoires in COVID-19. TCRdb's copy holds only in-frame clones and misses some; the assay was immunoSEQ multiplex PCR. The table records about 96,000 clones, around nine tenths of them present only once. The sequencing sample was made of peripheral blood. The receptors were gathered from a human donor with COVID-19, enrolled during active disease. The donor label of this sample is uncertain. Each CDR3 is given with its conserved first and last residue. D genes are given only for firm matches. The size field is filled for only some rows; it gives once, few, many or a size class.

size	D	V	J	CDR3	DNA
-	-	TRBV29-1	TRBJ2-3	CSVDSGTDTQYF	TGCAGCGTTGATTCTGGCACAGATACGCAGTATTTT
-	TRBD1	TRBV20-1	TRBJ1-1	CSASQGWTGGTEAFF	TGCAGTGCTAGTCAAGGGTGGACAGGTGGAACTGAAGCTTTCTTT
-	TRBD2	TRBV6-4	TRBJ2-3	CASSDSSAGGPADTQYF	TGTGCCAGCAGTGACTCGAGCGCGGGGGGCCCCGCAGATACGCAGTATTTT
-	-	TRBV2	TRBJ1-1	CASSEALAGNTEAFF	TGTGCCAGCAGTGAAGCGCTTGCAGGGAACACTGAAGCTTTCTTT
-	-	TRBV4-1	TRBJ1-4	CASSHGGEKKLFF	TGCGCCAGCAGCCACGGCGGGGAGAAAAAACTGTTTTTT
once	-	TRBV6-1	TRBJ2-7	CASSEPSFSYEQYF	TGTGCCAGCAGTGAACCTAGTTTCTCCTACGAGCAGTACTTC
once	-	TRBV6-6	TRBJ1-2	CASSLGQMRGYTF	TGTGCCAGCAGTCTGGGACAAATGAGGGGCTACACCTTC
-	-	TRBV11-2	TRBJ1-6	CASSLSTGSPLHF	TGTGCCAGCAGCTTAAGTACAGGTTCACCCCTCCACTTT
-	-	TRBV6-1	TRBJ2-7	CASSESGHLYEQYF	TGTGCCAGCAGTGAATCGGGACACCTCTACGAGCAGTACTTC
once	-	TRBV18	TRBJ1-1	CASFETRNTEAFF	TGTGCCAGCTTTGAGACTAGGAACACTGAAGCTTTCTTT
-	TRBD2	TRBV5-4	TRBJ2-5	CASSLARGGEQETQYF	TGTGCCAGCAGCTTGGCGCGGGGGGGCGAGCAAGAGACCCAGTACTTC
-	-	TRBV21-1	TRBJ2-5	CASSKGAGLLKKETQYF	TGTGCCAGCAGCAAAGGGGCGGGACTGCTCAAGAAAGAGACCCAGTACTTC
-	-	TRBV10-3	TRBJ1-3	CAISELGPGDRTDTIYF	TGTGCCATCAGTGAGTTAGGTCCGGGTGATCGTACCGACACCATATATTTT
-	-	TRBV11-2	TRBJ1-1	CASRLSYGEGNTEAFF	TGTGCCAGCAGACTTAGCTACGGGGAGGGGAACACTGAAGCTTTCTTT
-	-	TRBV12-3/TRBV12-4	TRBJ1-3	CASSPTGGNTIYF	TGTGCCAGCAGCCCAACCGGTGGAAACACCATATATTTT
-	-	TRBV28	TRBJ2-2	CASRVTANTGELFF	TGTGCCAGCAGGGTTACGGCGAACACCGGGGAGCTGTTTTTT
-	-	TRBV13	TRBJ2-7	CASSRGATYEQYF	TGTGCCAGCAGCCGGGGGGCCACCTACGAGCAGTACTTC
-	-	TRBV9	TRBJ2-5	CASSVDRDSRETQYF	TGTGCCAGCAGCGTAGATCGGGATTCTCGGGAGACCCAGTACTTC
-	-	TRBV10-3	TRBJ1-4	CAITQGGSEKLFF	TGTGCCATCACGCAGGGAGGGAGTGAAAAACTGTTTTTT
-	-	TRBV6-5	TRBJ2-4	CASSGQTKNIQYF	TGTGCCAGCAGCGGACAGACCAAAAACATTCAGTACTTC
once	TRBD1	TRBV11-2	TRBJ2-2	CASSLWTGEVGELFF	TGTGCCAGCAGCTTATGGACAGGGGAGGTCGGGGAGCTGTTTTTT
-	TRBD1	TRBV6-6	TRBJ2-5	CASSLTGQTQETQYF	TGTGCCAGCAGTTTGACGGGACAGACTCAAGAGACCCAGTACTTC
-	-	TRBV6-5	TRBJ2-7	CASSYSYRDGYEQYF	TGTGCCAGCAGTTACTCTTACCGGGATGGGTACGAGCAGTACTTC
-	TRBD1	TRBV5-1	TRBJ1-3	CASSFDRDAGNTIYF	TGCGCCAGCAGCTTTGACAGGGACGCTGGAAACACCATATATTTT
-	-	TRBV5-4	TRBJ2-1	CASSLYYNEQFF	TGTGCCAGCAGCTTGTATTACAATGAGCAGTTCTTC
-	TRBD1	TRBV2	TRBJ1-5	CASSQEGAYYQPQHF	TGTGCCAGCAGCCAAGAGGGGGCCTATTATCAGCCCCAGCATTTT
-	-	TRBV6-5	TRBJ1-1	CASSLNGGYEAFF	TGTGCCAGCAGCCTGAACGGGGGGTATGAAGCTTTCTTT